The rows below give T cell receptor beta chains drawn from one sample of a study of OX40 agonist ivuxolimab in advanced cancers. Only in-frame clones appear in the TCRdb table, and some are missing; sequencing was by immunoSEQ multiplex PCR. This sample has tens of thousands of clones, with 90% found just once. Material: CD4+ or CD8+ T cells sorted from blood, obtained in a trial of the OX40 agonist ivuxolimab. The receptors stem from an adult with an advanced solid tumor such as melanoma, head and neck, liver or kidney cancer. CDR3s include the opening cysteine and the closing phenylalanine or tryptophan. The order of the fields is CDR3 DNA, CDR3 protein, D gene, clone size, V gene, J gene. A D gene is named only where the DNA matches it firmly. Clone sizes are given selectively: once, few, many, or a class where the clone is expanded.

CDR3nt: TGTGCCAGCAGCTCGACTAGGAGAGGGGGGACCCAGTACTTC; CDR3aa: CASSSTRRGGTQYF; d_gene: -; abundance: -; v_gene: TRBV5-4; j_gene: TRBJ2-5
CDR3nt: TGTGCCAGCAGCGCCGCGTGGGCTAAGGTCCCAGATACGCAGTATTTT; CDR3aa: CASSAAWAKVPDTQYF; d_gene: -; abundance: -; v_gene: TRBV9; j_gene: TRBJ2-3
CDR3nt: TGTGCCAGCAGCTTAGCCCCTCTTGGAAGTAACACCGGGGAGCTGTTTTTT; CDR3aa: CASSLAPLGSNTGELFF; d_gene: -; abundance: -; v_gene: TRBV7-2; j_gene: TRBJ2-2
CDR3nt: TGTGCCAGCAGCTTAGCTAATGAAAAACTGTTTTTT; CDR3aa: CASSLANEKLFF; d_gene: -; abundance: -; v_gene: TRBV7-2; j_gene: TRBJ1-4
CDR3nt: TGTGCCAGCAGTTACGGTCAGGGCGGAAACACCATATATTTT; CDR3aa: CASSYGQGGNTIYF; d_gene: -; abundance: -; v_gene: TRBV6-6; j_gene: TRBJ1-3
CDR3nt: TGTGCCAGCAGTAAGCGGGAATACAATGAGCAGTTCTTC; CDR3aa: CASSKREYNEQFF; d_gene: TRBD2; abundance: -; v_gene: TRBV6-5; j_gene: TRBJ2-1
CDR3nt: TGTGCCAGCAGCTTGGGGGCGGCAGGGTATTCAGATACGCAGTATTTT; CDR3aa: CASSLGAAGYSDTQYF; d_gene: -; abundance: -; v_gene: TRBV7-2; j_gene: TRBJ2-3
CDR3nt: TGTGCCAGCAGCTTGGCGGGGAGCCTTAGCACAGATACGCAGTATTTT; CDR3aa: CASSLAGSLSTDTQYF; d_gene: -; abundance: -; v_gene: TRBV5-4; j_gene: TRBJ2-3
CDR3nt: TGTGCCAGCAGCCCGAGGCCCTTTGGGGGGGTTCGTTATGGCTACACCTTC; CDR3aa: CASSPRPFGGVRYGYTF; d_gene: -; abundance: -; v_gene: TRBV5-4; j_gene: TRBJ1-2
CDR3nt: TGTGCCAGCACCCGGAGTATGAACACTGAAGCTTTCTTT; CDR3aa: CASTRSMNTEAFF; d_gene: -; abundance: -; v_gene: TRBV28; j_gene: TRBJ1-1
CDR3nt: TGTGCCAGCAGCGTAGGGGCTAGCGGGACTCCCTACGAGCAGTACTTC; CDR3aa: CASSVGASGTPYEQYF; d_gene: TRBD2; abundance: -; v_gene: TRBV9; j_gene: TRBJ2-7
CDR3nt: TGTGCCAGCAGCTCCCACCGTTCGGGTCCCTACAATGAGCAGTTCTTC; CDR3aa: CASSSHRSGPYNEQFF; d_gene: -; abundance: -; v_gene: TRBV11-2; j_gene: TRBJ2-1
CDR3nt: TGTGCCAGCAGCCCCCGTTTTGAGCAGTACTTC; CDR3aa: CASSPRFEQYF; d_gene: -; abundance: -; v_gene: TRBV11-2; j_gene: TRBJ2-7
CDR3nt: TGCGCCAGCAGCTTGGGACAGGGGAGAGATTACGAGCAGTACTTC; CDR3aa: CASSLGQGRDYEQYF; d_gene: TRBD1; abundance: -; v_gene: TRBV5-1; j_gene: TRBJ2-7
CDR3nt: TGTGCCAGCAGCCTCAGGGTCAACTACGAGCAGTACTTC; CDR3aa: CASSLRVNYEQYF; d_gene: -; abundance: -; v_gene: TRBV7-3; j_gene: TRBJ2-7
CDR3nt: TGTGCCAGCAGTACCCCTCGACTCCGCACAGATACGCAGTATTTT; CDR3aa: CASSTPRLRTDTQYF; d_gene: -; abundance: -; v_gene: TRBV28; j_gene: TRBJ2-3
CDR3nt: TGTGCCAGCAGCCATTCCGGGACAGGGAATCAGCCCCAGCATTTT; CDR3aa: CASSHSGTGNQPQHF; d_gene: TRBD1; abundance: -; v_gene: TRBV28; j_gene: TRBJ1-5
CDR3nt: TGTGCCAGCAGCTTAGGGTTGGCGAACACTGAAGCTTTCTTT; CDR3aa: CASSLGLANTEAFF; d_gene: -; abundance: -; v_gene: TRBV7-8; j_gene: TRBJ1-1
CDR3nt: TGTGCCAGTAGTGGGCGGACAGGATTCTCCTACGAGCAGTACTTC; CDR3aa: CASSGRTGFSYEQYF; d_gene: TRBD1; abundance: -; v_gene: TRBV19; j_gene: TRBJ2-7
CDR3nt: TGTGCCAGCAGCCCCCGGGGGTTGTCGGGGAACACTGAAGCTTTCTTT; CDR3aa: CASSPRGLSGNTEAFF; d_gene: -; abundance: -; v_gene: TRBV7-9; j_gene: TRBJ1-1
CDR3nt: TGCAGCGTTGTAGATGGGCGGGTACGAGAGACCCAGTACTTC; CDR3aa: CSVVDGRVRETQYF; d_gene: -; abundance: -; v_gene: TRBV29-1; j_gene: TRBJ2-5
CDR3nt: TGTGCCAGTAGTATCAATGTGGCCGGTGAAGCTTTCTTT; CDR3aa: CASSINVAGEAFF; d_gene: -; abundance: once; v_gene: TRBV19; j_gene: TRBJ1-1
CDR3nt: TGTGCCAGCAGCGTCACGGGACTAGCCAACAATGAGCAGTTCTTC; CDR3aa: CASSVTGLANNEQFF; d_gene: TRBD2; abundance: -; v_gene: TRBV9; j_gene: TRBJ2-1
CDR3nt: TGTGCCAGCAGTTTTGGGGGGAGGCCGCCCTACTACGAGCAGTACTTC; CDR3aa: CASSFGGRPPYYEQYF; d_gene: -; abundance: -; v_gene: TRBV6-6; j_gene: TRBJ2-7